The 10 T cell receptor beta chains reported below all come from one sample, sequenced in a study of T cell changes during pregnancy in multiple sclerosis (dated by TCRdb to between 2017 and 2020). The library was generated by the immunoSEQ multiplex PCR assay. What TCRdb holds here is the immuneACCESS table cut down to in-frame rearrangements. Part of the clones is not present; checked against another copy, under half of the missing clones reflect an unresolved V gene, and the others are unexplained. Within this sample are fewer than 15,000 clones, with approximately 87% of them counted one time only. The ten largest account for around 13% of the sample. The source material was CD8+ T cells from peripheral blood mononuclear cells, sampled after pregnancy. All receptors come from a female donor in good health, enrolled as a control in a pregnancy study.

This chain connects TRBV7-3 to TRBJ2-2, with 11 nucleotides matching TRBD2. Germline trimming cut 1 base from V and 6 bases from J; bases unmatched to any gene: 10. The germline V gene encodes CDR1 SGHTA and CDR2 FQGTGA. This CDR3 spans 18 amino acids. The CDR3 here is CASSLISDSGRASGELFF. CDR3 coding DNA: TGTGCCAGCAGCTTAATTTCAGATAGCGGGAGGGCCTCCGGGGAGCTGTTTTTT.

CDR3 nucleotides: TGTGCCAGCAGCGATACAGGGGGGAATGAAAAACTGTTTTTT. Amino acids: CASSDTGGNEKLFF. This sequence joins TRBV4-2 and TRBJ1-4; 8 bases align to TRBD1. Germline V CDR1 and CDR2: LGHNA, YNFKEQ. V shed 5 bases and J 5 bases; nucleotides not matched to a gene: 4. This CDR3 has 14 residues.

This clone has more than one count but fewer than ten. The rearrangement joins TRBV6-6 to TRBJ1-6, with 10 bases aligning to TRBD1. The V and J ends lost 9 bases and 8 bases, in that order; junction bases with no gene match: 4. This CDR3 spans 13 amino acids. CDR1 and CDR2 from the germline V gene are MNHNY and SVGAGI (reference sequence). The DNA of the CDR3 is TGTGCCAGTCGGGACAGGGGAGATTCACCCCTCCACTTT. Its translation: CASRDRGDSPLHF.

This sequence joins TRBV16 and TRBJ1-6, with D possibly matching TRBD1 (6 bases). CDR1 and CDR2 from the germline V gene are KGHSY and FQNENV. The CDR3 sequence is 13 residues long. The germline V and J ends were trimmed by 4 bases and 16 bases, with 17 bases remaining between them. CDR3 DNA sequence: TGTGCCAGCAGCCCAGCTACAGGGTGGCGTCTCCACTTT. Protein product: CASSPATGWRLHF.

This chain joins TRBV18 and TRBJ2-2, with 11 bases lining up with TRBD1. J gave up 6 bases and V 3 bases, and 3 bases lay outside the gene matches. The V gene's germline CDR1 is KGHSH and CDR2 LQKENI. The CDR3 is 15 residues long. The CDR3 loop is CASSPGQGASGELFF. The CDR3 DNA reads TGTGCCAGCTCACCCGGACAGGGGGCCTCCGGGGAGCTGTTTTTT.

The chain couples TRBV11-2 to TRBJ1-1; D unclear. V was trimmed by 1 base and J by 6 bases, leaving 3 bases between them. Germline CDR1 reads SGHAT; CDR2 reads FQNNGV. The CDR3 is made up of 11 amino acids. As DNA, the CDR3 is TGTGCCAGCAGCTTAGGAGCTGAAGCTTTCTTT. Translating it yields CASSLGAEAFF.

The chain recombines TRBV28 with TRBJ2-3, with D possibly being TRBD2 (5 bases). Germline V lookup: CDR1 MDHEN, CDR2 SYDVKM. The CDR3 runs to 15 residues. V lost 2 bases and J 1 base, leaving 10 bases between the germline ends. CDR3 in DNA: TGTGCCAGCAGTTTAGTAGCGTCGGGCACAGATACGCAGTATTTT. Protein product: CASSLVASGTDTQYF.

The chain carries TRBV19 and TRBJ2-1; 9 bases are shared with TRBD2. The CDR3 runs 17 residues. From germline, CDR1 is LNHDA and CDR2 SQIVND (reference sequence). Germline trimming cut 3 bases from V and 8 bases from J; bases unmatched to any gene: 14. The CDR3 DNA follows: TGTGCCAGTAGTATCGGGGTCCGGGCGGGAGGGCCCCATGAGCAGTTCTTC. Translating it yields CASSIGVRAGGPHEQFF.

The chain joins TRBV27 to TRBJ2-5; TRBD1 matches 7 bases. The V segment lost 9 bases and the J segment 2 bases; nucleotides outside the gene matches: 9. This CDR3 is 14 amino acids long. CDR1 is MNHEY, CDR2 SMNVEV, per germline (reference sequence). CDR3 sequence (DNA): TGTGCCAGAAGAGACAGGGCGCTTCAAGAGACCCAGTACTTC. Translating gives CARRDRALQETQYF.

V usage is TRBV7-8 and J usage is TRBJ2-1, with D maybe TRBD1 (5 bases). Germline loops: CDR1 SGHVS, CDR2 FQNEAQ. This CDR3 region has 14 residues. The V and J ends lost 7 bases and 6 bases respectively, with 16 bases between them. The CDR3 bases are TGTGCCAGCACCCTAGGGGTGGGGTTCAATGAGCAGTTCTTC. This translates into CASTLGVGFNEQFF.